This is a list of T cell receptor beta chains from one sample in a study of cytomegalovirus exposure and HLA in healthy donors. The table came from immunoSEQ multiplex PCR; TCRdb's copy has only in-frame clones and leaves some out. Of about 170,000 clones in the sample, 75% to 90% were seen once. Input material: PBMCs. These receptors were obtained from a woman between 18 and 29 years old in good health and CMV-seronegative. Both conserved end residues are trimmed from each CDR3. Each record gives: J gene, V gene, clone size, CDR3 protein. Size values are once, few and many counts, or a class for expanded clones, and some rows have none.

TRBJ2-7	TRBV7-6	NA	ASSLEATSDYEQY
TRBJ1-1	TRBV7-2	NA	ASSALQENTEAF
TRBJ1-1	TRBV20-1	NA	SASLNTEAF
TRBJ1-1	TRBV5-6	once	ASSLTRNTEAF
TRBJ2-7	TRBV28	NA	ASSQTTGNEQY
TRBJ1-1	TRBV6-6	NA	ASSYHSLTEAF
TRBJ1-2	TRBV19	NA	ASTANPGTGGYGYT
TRBJ1-5	TRBV6-6	once	ASSWGGNQPQH
TRBJ2-1	TRBV7-2	NA	ASKDRAPFNNEQF
TRBJ1-4	TRBV5-4	NA	ASSPGTGEEKLF
TRBJ2-7	TRBV7-2	NA	ASSLDGPDSTYEQY
TRBJ1-2	TRBV19	NA	ASSIGAGSGYT
TRBJ1-6	TRBV5-1	NA	ASSLAGDRNNSPLH
TRBJ2-7	TRBV4-3	NA	ASSQEGGDRGDYEQY
TRBJ2-1	TRBV7-2	NA	ASSFGTSYSNEQF
TRBJ2-7	TRBV6-5	once	ASSYSYRDSYEQY
TRBJ2-1	TRBV2	NA	ASSVQVSYNEQF
TRBJ2-2	TRBV27	NA	ASRKGAGGWTGELF
TRBJ1-1	TRBV6-1	NA	ASSGRQGSTEAF
TRBJ1-2	TRBV29-1	NA	SVEVVYGYT
TRBJ1-2	TRBV6-1	NA	ASRQGFGYT
TRBJ2-7	TRBV5-1	NA	ASSLGQGIYEQY
TRBJ1-2	TRBV5-6	NA	ASSLVSISRVAGYT
TRBJ2-1	TRBV6-5	NA	ASSYTGNEQF
TRBJ1-1	TRBV19	NA	ASSTGTGGTEAF
TRBJ1-1	TRBV6-5	NA	ASRIPGQGDTEAF
TRBJ2-6	TRBV7-8	NA	ASSLARPGRSGANVLT
TRBJ1-1	TRBV19	NA	ATQQGARTEAF
TRBJ2-1	TRBV29-1	NA	SVEGQQYNEQF
TRBJ2-3	TRBV9	NA	ASSVDLLDTQY
TRBJ2-7	TRBV7-2	NA	ASTLNSGRAGEQY
TRBJ2-1	TRBV9	NA	ASSPGGAAYNEQF
TRBJ1-1	TRBV11-2	few	ASSHGRGTEAF
TRBJ1-1	TRBV5-1	once	ASSLKQVSTEAF
TRBJ1-2	TRBV9	NA	ASSLGQDNGYT